The rows below give T cell receptor beta chains drawn from one sample of a study of control samples from healthy donors and cancer patients. Method: immunoSEQ multiplex PCR; TCRdb's copy keeps in-frame clones and lacks some. The repertoire includes roughly 150,000 clones, 80% to 90% of them detected once, and 1.5% to 2% sits in the top ten. The sequenced sample consisted of blood. The receptors stem from a man aged 18 to 29 in good health. Both conserved end residues are part of each CDR3. Fields, in order: D gene, J gene, clone size, V gene, CDR3 protein, CDR3 DNA. D genes are given only for firm matches. Only part of the rows carry a size: once, few, many, or a class if the clone is expanded.

D: TRBD1; J: TRBJ1-3; size: -; V: TRBV7-9; CDR3: CASSSQGQVSGNTIYF; DNA: TGTGCCAGCAGCTCACAGGGACAGGTCTCTGGAAACACCATATATTTT
D: -; J: TRBJ1-6; size: -; V: TRBV7-2; CDR3: CASSRRGSLNSPLHF; DNA: TGTGCCAGCAGCCGCAGGGGTAGTTTGAATTCACCCCTCCACTTT
D: -; J: TRBJ2-5; size: -; V: TRBV7-3; CDR3: CASAPTGGVGETQYF; DNA: TGTGCCAGCGCTCCTACGGGGGGCGTAGGGGAGACCCAGTACTTC
D: TRBD1; J: TRBJ1-5; size: -; V: TRBV28; CDR3: CASTLQGSYSNQPQHF; DNA: TGTGCCAGCACCTTACAGGGGTCTTATAGCAATCAGCCCCAGCATTTT
D: TRBD2; J: TRBJ2-3; size: -; V: TRBV19; CDR3: CASTRRLAGGLGTDTQYF; DNA: TGTGCCAGTACCAGGAGACTAGCGGGGGGGCTAGGCACAGATACGCAGTATTTT
D: -; J: TRBJ1-3; size: -; V: TRBV7-6; CDR3: CASSFGQAFSGNTIYF; DNA: TGTGCCAGCAGCTTCGGGCAGGCCTTCTCTGGAAACACCATATATTTT
D: -; J: TRBJ1-5; size: -; V: TRBV6-6; CDR3: CASRAGLSGAQPQHF; DNA: TGTGCCAGCAGGGCAGGGCTCTCGGGGGCTCAGCCCCAGCATTTT
D: -; J: TRBJ1-1; size: -; V: TRBV12-3/TRBV12-4; CDR3: CASSFSSNTEAFF; DNA: TGTGCCAGCAGTTTTAGTTCGAACACTGAAGCTTTCTTT
D: -; J: TRBJ2-7; size: -; V: TRBV11-2; CDR3: CASSLEPTEAYEQYF; DNA: TGTGCCAGCAGCTTAGAACCGACAGAAGCCTACGAGCAGTACTTC
D: -; J: TRBJ2-1; size: few; V: TRBV7-8; CDR3: CASSFFWGLAYNEQFF; DNA: TGTGCCAGCAGCTTCTTCTGGGGGCTAGCCTACAATGAGCAGTTCTTC
D: TRBD2; J: TRBJ2-3; size: -; V: TRBV19; CDR3: CASRGGTDTQYF; DNA: TGTGCCAGCCGGGGGGGCACAGATACGCAGTATTTT
D: -; J: TRBJ1-2; size: -; V: TRBV6-2/TRBV6-3; CDR3: CASSYSAEAYGYTF; DNA: TGTGCCAGCAGTTACTCGGCGGAGGCTTATGGCTACACCTTC
D: -; J: TRBJ2-2; size: -; V: TRBV5-5; CDR3: CASSLRPENTGELFF; DNA: TGTGCCAGCAGCTTGCGGCCAGAGAACACCGGGGAGCTGTTTTTT
D: -; J: TRBJ2-1; size: -; V: TRBV12-3/TRBV12-4; CDR3: CASSLVDEQFF; DNA: TGTGCCAGCAGTTTAGTTGATGAGCAGTTCTTC
D: -; J: TRBJ2-2; size: -; V: TRBV11-3; CDR3: CASSPGDFANTGELFF; DNA: TGTGCCAGCAGTCCAGGTGATTTCGCGAACACCGGGGAGCTGTTTTTT
D: TRBD1; J: TRBJ2-7; size: -; V: TRBV5-1; CDR3: CASRRATGDSYEQYF; DNA: TGCGCCAGCAGGAGGGCAACAGGGGACTCCTACGAGCAGTACTTC
D: -; J: TRBJ2-3; size: once; V: TRBV28; CDR3: CASSQGRVADTQYF; DNA: TGTGCCAGCAGTCAGGGGAGGGTAGCAGATACGCAGTATTTT
D: -; J: TRBJ1-1; size: -; V: TRBV7-6; CDR3: CASSLSYGTEAFF; DNA: TGTGCCAGCAGCTTATCGTATGGCACTGAAGCTTTCTTT
D: -; J: TRBJ2-2; size: -; V: TRBV11-1; CDR3: CASSLDQNTGELFF; DNA: TGTGCCAGCAGCTTAGATCAGAACACCGGGGAGCTGTTTTTT
D: -; J: TRBJ1-2; size: -; V: TRBV13; CDR3: CASSSLVGDPNYGYTF; DNA: TGTGCCAGCAGCTCCCTTGTGGGTGACCCTAACTATGGCTACACCTTC
D: -; J: TRBJ2-7; size: -; V: TRBV14; CDR3: CASSEDSAAYEQYF; DNA: TGTGCCAGCAGCGAAGACAGCGCGGCCTACGAGCAGTACTTC
D: -; J: TRBJ2-5; size: -; V: TRBV10-2; CDR3: CASSIYFETQYF; DNA: TGCGCCAGCAGTATCTACTTTGAGACCCAGTACTTC
D: -; J: TRBJ2-3; size: -; V: TRBV29-1; CDR3: CSVEGSTSGVDTQYF; DNA: TGCAGCGTTGAAGGCTCGACTAGTGGGGTAGATACGCAGTATTTT
D: -; J: TRBJ2-2; size: -; V: TRBV5-5; CDR3: CASSGEDTGELFF; DNA: TGTGCCAGCAGCGGGGAGGACACCGGGGAGCTGTTTTTT
D: TRBD1; J: TRBJ1-2; size: -; V: TRBV12-3/TRBV12-4; CDR3: CASHRGEDYGYTF; DNA: TGTGCCAGCCACAGGGGAGAAGACTATGGCTACACCTTC
D: TRBD1; J: TRBJ1-3; size: -; V: TRBV28; CDR3: CASSLPQGSGNTIYF; DNA: TGTGCCAGCAGCCTTCCACAGGGGAGTGGAAACACCATATATTTT
D: TRBD2; J: TRBJ2-7; size: -; V: TRBV28; CDR3: CASSRLLAYAYEQYF; DNA: TGTGCCAGCAGCCGACTACTAGCGTATGCCTACGAGCAGTACTTC
D: TRBD2; J: TRBJ2-3; size: -; V: TRBV6-6; CDR3: CASSPSGPGTDTQYF; DNA: TGTGCCAGCAGCCCTAGCGGGCCGGGCACAGATACGCAGTATTTT
D: TRBD1; J: TRBJ2-3; size: -; V: TRBV9; CDR3: CASSASTGGFTDTQYF; DNA: TGTGCCAGCAGCGCGTCGACAGGGGGGTTTACAGATACGCAGTATTTT
D: TRBD1; J: TRBJ2-7; size: -; V: TRBV5-4; CDR3: CASSVGTGRTYEQYF; DNA: TGTGCCAGCAGCGTGGGGACAGGGCGGACCTACGAGCAGTACTTC
D: -; J: TRBJ1-6; size: few; V: TRBV28; CDR3: CASSFRVNSPLHF; DNA: TGTGCCAGCAGTTTTAGGGTTAATTCACCCCTCCACTTT
D: -; J: TRBJ2-7; size: -; V: TRBV7-9; CDR3: CASSFGGGYEQYF; DNA: TGTGCCAGCAGCTTCGGAGGGGGCTACGAGCAGTACTTC
D: -; J: TRBJ2-5; size: -; V: TRBV7-2; CDR3: CASSPNPGVETQYF; DNA: TGTGCCAGCAGCCCCAACCCAGGGGTGGAGACCCAGTACTTC
D: -; J: TRBJ2-3; size: -; V: TRBV30; CDR3: CAWSVYLGRKQYF; DNA: TGTGCCTGGAGTGTATATCTCGGGAGAAAGCAGTATTTT
D: TRBD2; J: TRBJ2-2; size: -; V: TRBV24-1; CDR3: CATSDLTSGNTGELFF; DNA: TGTGCCACCAGTGATCTGACTAGCGGTAACACCGGGGAGCTGTTTTTT
D: -; J: TRBJ2-7; size: -; V: TRBV13; CDR3: CASSHSGVEDEQYF; DNA: TGTGCCAGCAGCCACTCAGGAGTGGAGGACGAGCAGTACTTC
D: -; J: TRBJ1-4; size: -; V: TRBV3-1/TRBV3-2; CDR3: CASSRRALLDEKLFF; DNA: TGTGCCAGCAGCCGCCGGGCCCTCCTCGATGAAAAACTGTTTTTT
D: -; J: TRBJ1-2; size: -; V: TRBV6-6; CDR3: CASSYSSQGPGGYTF; DNA: TGTGCCAGCAGTTACTCCTCGCAGGGACCCGGTGGCTACACCTTC
D: TRBD2; J: TRBJ2-5; size: -; V: TRBV6-2/TRBV6-3; CDR3: CASSRLGLESETQYF; DNA: TGTGCCAGCAGTCGTTTGGGACTAGAGAGCGAGACCCAGTACTTC
D: -; J: TRBJ1-1; size: -; V: TRBV6-5; CDR3: CASSYGDGRFGTEAFF; DNA: TGTGCCAGCAGTTACGGGGACGGGCGATTCGGCACTGAAGCTTTCTTT